The rows below give T cell receptor beta chains drawn from one sample of a study of cytomegalovirus exposure and HLA in healthy donors. Libraries were prepared by immunoSEQ multiplex PCR; TCRdb keeps only in-frame clonotypes and omits some of them. Seen here are roughly 110,000 clones, around 85% observed once, and the top ten hold more than 3%. The sequenced sample was PBMCs. These receptor sequences come from a man aged 55 to 70 in good health and CMV-seronegative. Both conserved end residues are part of each CDR3. D genes are given only for firm matches. Not every row has a clone size; where given, it reads once, few, many or a size class.

clone_size: .; d_call: .; v_call: TRBV28; j_call: TRBJ1-5; cdr3_aa: CASSLISYSNQPQHF; cdr3_nt: TGTGCCAGCAGTTTAATTTCTTATAGCAATCAGCCCCAGCATTTT
clone_size: .; d_call: TRBD1; v_call: TRBV7-6; j_call: TRBJ2-7; cdr3_aa: CASSPDRGREQYF; cdr3_nt: TGTGCCAGCAGCCCGGACAGGGGAAGGGAGCAGTACTTC
clone_size: .; d_call: .; v_call: TRBV7-2; j_call: TRBJ1-5; cdr3_aa: CASSLDRDQPQHF; cdr3_nt: TGTGCCAGCAGCTTAGACAGGGATCAGCCCCAGCATTTT
clone_size: .; d_call: TRBD1; v_call: TRBV7-9; j_call: TRBJ2-3; cdr3_aa: CASRRTGGPTDTQYF; cdr3_nt: TGTGCCAGCAGACGGACAGGGGGACCTACAGATACGCAGTATTTT
clone_size: once; d_call: .; v_call: TRBV5-6; j_call: TRBJ1-6; cdr3_aa: CASSLAKRGNYNSPLHF; cdr3_nt: TGTGCCAGCAGCTTGGCCAAAAGGGGCAACTATAATTCACCCCTCCACTTT
clone_size: .; d_call: .; v_call: TRBV5-1; j_call: TRBJ2-3; cdr3_aa: CASSSSESTDTQYF; cdr3_nt: TGCGCCAGCAGCTCAAGCGAAAGTACAGATACGCAGTATTTT
clone_size: .; d_call: .; v_call: TRBV4-3; j_call: TRBJ1-4; cdr3_aa: CASSQEARTNEKLFF; cdr3_nt: TGCGCCAGCAGCCAAGAAGCTCGGACTAATGAAAAACTGTTTTTT
clone_size: few; d_call: .; v_call: TRBV30; j_call: TRBJ1-5; cdr3_aa: CAWAKQVNQPQHF; cdr3_nt: TGTGCCTGGGCCAAACAGGTCAATCAGCCCCAGCATTTT
clone_size: .; d_call: TRBD1; v_call: TRBV2; j_call: TRBJ2-5; cdr3_aa: CASSYRGDETQYF; cdr3_nt: TGTGCCAGCAGTTACAGGGGGGACGAGACCCAGTACTTC
clone_size: .; d_call: .; v_call: TRBV11-1; j_call: TRBJ2-1; cdr3_aa: CASSYGSYNEQFF; cdr3_nt: TGTGCCAGCAGTTACGGGTCTTACAATGAGCAGTTCTTC
clone_size: once; d_call: TRBD1; v_call: TRBV4-3; j_call: TRBJ1-6; cdr3_aa: CASSRTGTGARSYNSPLHF; cdr3_nt: TGCGCCAGCAGCCGCACCGGGACAGGGGCACGCTCCTATAATTCACCCCTCCACTTT
clone_size: .; d_call: .; v_call: TRBV10-3; j_call: TRBJ1-1; cdr3_aa: CAISELMANTEAFF; cdr3_nt: TGTGCCATCAGTGAGCTCATGGCCAACACTGAAGCTTTCTTT